This T cell receptor (beta chain) comes out of a study of cytomegalovirus exposure and HLA in healthy donors. General study findings and limits: Some V segments, including TRBV6-2 and TRBV6-3, were excluded as indistinguishable. Apparent HLA restriction characterized most CMV-associated TCR beta chains in a later analysis. The study flagged around 150 TCR beta chains as cytomegalovirus-associated.

As concerns this clone: The antigen remains undetermined.

Donors consisted of healthy bone marrow donors. Primers included in the PCR were 60 Vbeta and 13 Jbeta primers. Assay used: immunoSEQ multiplex PCR; TCRdb lists only in-frame clones, some missing. Of approximately 140,000 clones in the sample, about 73% were seen once. The CDR3 contains 14 residues. V dropped 5 bases and J dropped 0 bases, with 12 bases sitting between them. In germline, CDR1 is SGHNT, CDR2 YYREEE (reference sequence). This TCR was sampled from a human donor in good health. The specimen sequenced was PBMCs. J is TRBJ2-7 and V is TRBV5-4, with a possible D match to TRBD2 (6 bases). For the CDR3, the DNA is TGTGCCAGCAGTACCTTAGCGGTCTCCTACGAGCAGTACTTC. This translates into CASSTLAVSYEQYF.